The next 19 T cell receptor beta chains were all read from a single sample in a study of T cell repertoires in cytomegalovirus infection (dated by TCRdb to between 2019 and 2020). The listed sequencing device is Illumina HiSeq 1500. TCRdb trimmed public reads at Q25 via fastp, called clones via MiXCR and kept in-frame beta chains. One record per CDR3 amino acid sequence lists the most common genes and DNA. The sample table holds approximately 500,000 distinct CDR3 sequences, of which around 11% were seen once. The top ten clones comprise about 10% of the sample. What was sequenced was PBMCs. The origin of the receptors is a human donor in good health (CMV status not recorded). Some clones in this sample may be carry-over from other donors' samples.

This clonotype was observed many times. V and J are TRBV7-2 and TRBJ2-7, with a tentative D call TRBD2 (5 bases). Between the trimmed V and J ends, which lost 1 base and 0 bases, there was a span of 10 bases. CDR3 length: 15 residues. CDR1 is SGHTA and CDR2 is FQGNSA in the germline V gene. CDR3 in DNA: TGTGCCAGCAGCTTAGTTGGGGAGACCTCCTACGAGCAGTACTTC. This sequence encodes CASSLVGETSYEQYF.

At least ten counts were recorded for this clonotype. J is TRBJ2-1 and V is TRBV7-2, with D possibly TRBD2 on 6 matching bases. CDR3 size: 14 residues. Trimming removed 4 bases at V and 7 bases at J, with 14 bases between. Per germline, CDR1 SGHTA and CDR2 FQGNSA. The CDR3 bases are TGTGCCAGCAGCTCTTCGACTAGTTGGAATGAGCAGTTCTTC. As protein: CASSSSTSWNEQFF. Together with reference TRBV7-2 and TRBJ2-1, the CDR3 gives the full variable domain: GAGVSQSPSNKVTEKGKDVELRCDPISGHTALYWYRQSLGQGLEFLIYFQGNSAPDKSGLPSDRFSAERTGGSVSTLTIQRTQQEDSAVYLCASSSSTSWNEQFFGPGTRLTVL.

This clonotype occurred a few times. J is TRBJ2-7 and V is TRBV14; 9 bases fit TRBD2. The V segment lost 4 bases and the J segment 3 bases; nucleotides outside the gene matches: 4. This CDR3 spans 14 amino acids. The germline V gene encodes CDR1 SGHDN and CDR2 FVKESK. CDR3 DNA sequence: TGTGCCAGCAGCCCGGGACTAGCCCTCTACGAGCAGTACTTC. Its translation: CASSPGLALYEQYF.

The table lists this clonotype with many counts. The V gene is TRBV2, the J gene TRBJ2-3, with D hard to call. The CDR3 is made up of 14 amino acids. Germline assignment: CDR1 SNHLY and CDR2 FYNNEI. Trimming pared 7 bases from V and 1 base from J, leaving 12 bases between. For the CDR3, the DNA is TGTGCCAGCACCCTGTGGTTGGGCACAGATACGCAGTATTTT. Translation gives CASTLWLGTDTQYF.

This clonotype appeared many times. The V call is TRBV6-5, the J call TRBJ2-7; unclear D gene. CDR3 length: 14 amino acids. Trimming pared 2 bases from V and 2 bases from J, leaving 10 bases between. Per the germline V gene, CDR1 is MNHEY and CDR2 is SVGAGI. CDR3 nucleotides: TGTGCCAGCAGTTACGGCCTGCCCCCCTACGAGCAGTACTTC. It yields the protein CASSYGLPPYEQYF.

This clonotype was observed at least ten times. The rearrangement links TRBV15 to TRBJ1-4; D may be TRBD1 (6 bases). With 9 bases removed from V and 4 bases from J, the gap between germline ends came to 12 bases. Germline V gene sequence: CDR1 LNHNV, CDR2 YYDKDF (reference sequence). The CDR3 totals 13 residues. The CDR3 coding sequence is TGTGCCACTGGTGACAGGCGTAATGAAAAACTGTTTTTT. This gives the protein CATGDRRNEKLFF.

This clonotype was counted at least ten times. V is TRBV6-5 and J is TRBJ2-5; 7 bases fit TRBD1. Germline V CDR1 and CDR2: MNHEY, SVGAGI. V was clipped by 6 bases and J by 4 bases; unmatched bases: 8. The CDR3 contains 14 residues. For the CDR3, the DNA is TGTGCCAGCAGGCTACAGGGGCGGTCAGAGACCCAGTACTTC. Translation: CASRLQGRSETQYF.

In this sample, this clonotype turned up many times. The chain is built from TRBV5-1 and TRBJ1-6; TRBD1 matches 7 bases. CDR3 size: 14 residues. V shed 8 bases, J shed 4 bases, and the junction held 6 bases outside the gene matches. Germline V lookup: CDR1 SGHRS, CDR2 YFSETQ. The CDR3 reads CASSTGPYNSPLHF. The CDR3 region has the DNA TGCGCCAGTTCGACAGGGCCTTATAATTCACCCCTCCACTTT.

The sample holds a few counts of this clonotype. V gene TRBV6-6 combines with J gene TRBJ2-7, with 7 bases lining up with TRBD2. Looked up from germline, CDR1 is MNHNY and CDR2 is SVGAGI (reference sequence). This CDR3 has 17 amino acids. V lost 4 bases to trimming and J lost 2 bases; unmatched junction nucleotides: 14. CDR3 nucleotides: TGTGCCAGCAGTTCTCCACCCGAAGGACTAGGGCCCTACGAGCAGTACTTC. Translated: CASSSPPEGLGPYEQYF.

Ten or more counts support this clonotype. The rearrangement uses TRBV28 and TRBJ2-7; 16 bases are a match to TRBD2. CDR3 length equals 19 residues. Germline values: CDR1 MDHEN, CDR2 SYDVKM. Germline trimming cut 6 bases from V and 1 base from J; bases unmatched to any gene: 12. CDR3 amino acids: CASSSATGTSGRVSYEQYF. In nucleotides, the CDR3 is TGTGCCAGCAGCTCGGCTACCGGGACTAGCGGGAGGGTTTCCTACGAGCAGTACTTC.

In this sample, this clonotype turned up many times. The V gene is TRBV7-9, the J gene TRBJ1-1; tentatively, D is TRBD1 (6 bases). V was cut by 5 bases and J by 4 bases, with 14 bases left in between. CDR3 length: 14 amino acids. Looked up from germline, CDR1 is SEHNR and CDR2 is FQNEAQ (reference sequence). Here the CDR3 DNA reads TGTGCCAGCAGCAAAACGGGGGGGCGCACTGAAGCTTTCTTT. It is translated as CASSKTGGRTEAFF.

This clonotype has ten or more counts. This chain joins TRBV28 and TRBJ2-5, with 9 nucleotides matching TRBD1. V shed 6 bases and J 5 bases; nucleotides not matched to a gene: 10. The V gene's germline CDR1 is MDHEN and CDR2 SYDVKM. This CDR3 is 15 amino acids long. The CDR3 sequence is CASRRRDRDGETQYF. The CDR3 DNA is TGTGCCAGCAGACGAAGGGACAGGGACGGGGAGACCCAGTACTTC.

The chain carries TRBV29-1 and TRBJ1-2; 9 bases map to TRBD1. CDR1 SQVTM and CDR2 ANQGSEA come from the germline V gene. This CDR3 has 13 amino acids. With 7 bases clipped from V and 4 bases from J, the junction kept 7 bases outside the gene matches. The CDR3 coding sequence is TGCAGCGCCGAAACAGGGGGCGGCTATGGCTACACCTTC. Residues: CSAETGGGYGYTF.

This clonotype was observed at least ten times. J is TRBJ2-1 and V is TRBV3-1; TRBD2 might be the D (5 bases). Trimming removed 0 bases from V and 9 bases from J, with 15 bases in between. CDR1 and CDR2 from the germline V gene are LGHDT and YNNKEL (reference sequence). This CDR3 contains 15 residues. The DNA for the CDR3 is TGTGCCAGCAGCCAAGATGCGGGCCCGTGGGCTGAGCAGTTCTTC. Amino acid sequence: CASSQDAGPWAEQFF.

The genes are TRBV30 and TRBJ1-2, with no clear D. The CDR3 runs 13 residues. V dropped 4 bases and J dropped 13 bases, with 22 bases sitting between them. CDR1 is GTSNPN, CDR2 SVGIG, per germline (reference sequence). The CDR3 loop reads CAWTLRPSWAPTF. The CDR3 DNA follows: TGTGCCTGGACCCTGAGACCTTCGTGGGCTCCCACCTTC.

This clonotype was seen a few times. The chain recombines TRBV20-1 with TRBJ1-4, with 7 nucleotides matching TRBD1. CDR3 size: 15 residues. V lost 2 bases to trimming and J lost 7 bases; unmatched junction nucleotides: 10. CDR1 DFQATT and CDR2 SNEGSKA come from the germline V gene (reference sequence). CDR3 region: CSARRRGGRSEKLFF. Here the CDR3 DNA reads TGCAGTGCTAGACGTAGAGGGGGCAGAAGTGAAAAACTGTTTTTT.

This clonotype was picked up many times. The chain employs TRBV7-2 and TRBJ2-1; 7 nucleotides agree with TRBD1. Germline-derived CDR1 and CDR2 are SGHTA and FQGNSA. This CDR3 is built from 15 residues. The ends lost 6 bases at V and 4 bases at J; junction bases unmatched: 9. The CDR3 DNA reads TGTGCCAGCAGGAGGGGGCGCTTTAGTTACAATGAGCAGTTCTTC. This encodes CASRRGRFSYNEQFF.

The sample holds many counts of this clonotype. CDR3 DNA: TGTGCCAGCAGTTTCCACCTCACTAGAGCCTACAATGAGCAGTTCTTC. It specifies CASSFHLTRAYNEQFF. The V gene is TRBV28, the J gene TRBJ2-1, with D possibly being TRBD2 (5 bases). Trimming shortened V by 3 bases and J by 2 bases, and 14 bases separated the two germline ends. CDR3 size: 16 residues. Germline values: CDR1 MDHEN, CDR2 SYDVKM.

This clonotype was found many times. V gene TRBV7-9 combines with J gene TRBJ1-5; the D gene is possibly TRBD1 (5 bases). The CDR3 totals 14 residues. V was clipped by 6 bases and J by 0 bases, with 9 bases between them. Germline CDR1 SEHNR, CDR2 FQNEAQ (reference sequence). As DNA, the CDR3 is TGTGCCAGCAGTTCGACAGATAGCAATCAGCCCCAGCATTTT. Its translation is CASSSTDSNQPQHF.